The 19 T cell receptor beta chains below all came from one sample that was sequenced in a study of early T cells in non-severe SARS-CoV-2 infection. TCRdb ran MiXCR on the 5' RACE reads and lists one entry per CDR3 protein. The sample carries about 30,000 distinct CDR3 sequences, approximately 5.6% recorded once. Sequencing was performed on whole blood. These receptors originate from an adult who was a healthcare worker with PCR-confirmed SARS-CoV-2 infection or an uninfected control (not recorded which).

The chain links TRBV4-2 to TRBJ2-4, with 10 bases that match TRBD2. V was clipped by 5 bases and J by 1 base; unmatched bases: 8. Germline CDR1 reads LGHNA; CDR2 reads YNFKEQ. The CDR3 length is 17 residues. CDR3 residues: CASSYDLAGAAKNIQYF. CDR3 coding DNA: TGTGCCAGCAGCTACGACCTAGCGGGGGCTGCCAAAAACATTCAGTACTTC.

This clonotype was counted many times. The chain employs TRBV19 and TRBJ1-5; unclear D gene. CDR1 and CDR2 (germline): LNHDA, SQIVND (reference sequence). Trimming took off 3 bases at V and 5 bases at J, with 20 bases between the two ends. The CDR3 has 17 residues. This CDR3 is CASSMSRVRGLHQPQHF. In nucleotides, the CDR3 is TGTGCCAGTAGTATGAGTAGGGTGCGTGGTCTTCATCAGCCCCAGCATTTT.

There are many counts of this clonotype. The chain combines TRBV9 with TRBJ2-1; TRBD1 matches at 7 bases. The CDR3 sequence is 12 residues long. Trimming cost V 7 bases and J 3 bases; bases outside gene matches: 1. Germline V CDR1 and CDR2: SGDLS, YYNGEE. DNA for the CDR3: TGTGCCAGCTCAGGGGGCTACAATGAGCAGTTCTTC. Residues: CASSGGYNEQFF.

At least ten counts were recorded for this clonotype. The rearrangement links TRBV7-2 to TRBJ2-1; D is undetermined. V lost 5 bases, J lost 4 bases, and 9 bases lay in between. Germline values: CDR1 SGHTA, CDR2 FQGNSA. The CDR3 is 13 amino acids. The CDR3: CASSRRLYNEQFF. Written as DNA, the CDR3 is TGTGCCAGCAGCCGAAGATTGTACAATGAGCAGTTCTTC.

This clonotype was detected many times. The chain recombines TRBV20-1 with TRBJ2-5, with 7 nucleotides matching TRBD1. The V and J ends lost 6 bases and 2 bases, in that order; junction bases with no gene match: 6. This CDR3 has 13 amino acids. In germline, CDR1 is DFQATT, CDR2 SNEGSKA (reference sequence). The CDR3: CSARQGIQETQYF. As DNA, the CDR3 is TGCAGTGCCAGACAGGGAATACAAGAGACCCAGTACTTC.

This rearrangement joins TRBV7-9 to TRBJ2-1, with TRBD2 matching over 9 bases. The CDR3 runs to 15 residues. Trimming took 5 bases from V and 9 from J; bases not matched to a gene: 11. Germline loops: CDR1 SEHNR, CDR2 FQNEAQ (reference sequence). CDR3 loop: CASSLPVTSGGEQFF. CDR3 coding DNA: TGTGCCAGCAGCCTCCCGGTGACTAGCGGCGGTGAGCAGTTCTTC.

This clonotype was counted many times. This sequence joins TRBV24-1 and TRBJ2-3, with D uncertain. This CDR3 contains 14 residues. Trimming left V 4 bases short and J 3 bases short, with 10 bases between. Germline values: CDR1 KGHDR, CDR2 SFDVKD. The CDR3 loop reads CATSEPHTTDTQYF. CDR3 sequence (DNA): TGTGCCACCAGTGAGCCCCATACTACAGATACGCAGTATTTT.

This clonotype was seen many times. The chain is built from TRBV25-1 and TRBJ1-6, with D perhaps matching TRBD1 (6 bases). Trimming removed 7 bases at V and 7 bases at J, with 11 bases between. The CDR3 is 13 residues long. Germline CDR1 reads MGHDK; CDR2 reads SYGVNS. CDR3 amino acids: CASTHRENSPLHF. Here the CDR3 DNA reads TGTGCCAGCACTCACAGGGAGAATTCACCCCTCCACTTT.

This clonotype has at least ten counts. The J gene is TRBJ1-1, the V gene TRBV20-1, with D possibly TRBD1 on 6 matching bases. Per germline, CDR1 DFQATT and CDR2 SNEGSKA (reference sequence). V lost 2 bases to trimming and J lost 0 bases, with 16 bases between them. This CDR3 spans 16 amino acids. The CDR3 loop is CSARIRQVNMNTEAFF. In DNA, the CDR3 is TGCAGTGCTAGAATCCGACAGGTGAACATGAACACTGAAGCTTTCTTT.

This clonotype was counted at least ten times. The chain recombines TRBV29-1 with TRBJ2-1; D call uncertain. The CDR3 length is 11 residues. Germline CDR1 reads SQVTM; CDR2 reads ANQGSEA. V lost 3 bases to trimming and J lost 10 bases, with 10 bases between them. Written as DNA, the CDR3 is TGCAGCGTTGAGCGGCGTGGGGAGCAGTTCTTC. Translating gives CSVERRGEQFF.

This clonotype showed up just a few times. The chain recombines TRBV24-1 with TRBJ2-7; 11 bases match TRBD1. In germline, CDR1 is KGHDR, CDR2 SFDVKD. V lost 3 bases and J lost 3; bases outside the gene matches: 3. The CDR3 is 15 amino acids. The CDR3 DNA is TGTGCCACCAGTGATGGGACAGGGGGGATCTACGAGCAGTACTTC. It specifies CATSDGTGGIYEQYF.

This clonotype was observed at least ten times. The J gene is TRBJ2-7, the V gene TRBV5-1; 9 nucleotides align to TRBD1. The junction had 5 bases not matched to a gene; V was cut back by 2 bases and J by 5 bases. CDR3 length equals 14 residues. Germline CDR1 reads SGHRS; CDR2 reads YFSETQ. Written as DNA, the CDR3 is TGCGCCAGCAGCTTAACCGGGACAGGGAACGAGCAGTACTTC. It translates to CASSLTGTGNEQYF.

This clonotype was seen at least ten times. The rearrangement joins TRBV7-9 to TRBJ2-7; D is unresolved. The CDR3 loop spans 16 amino acids. V lost 1 base and J lost 1, with 14 bases in between. Per germline, CDR1 SEHNR and CDR2 FQNEAQ (reference sequence). CDR3: CASSLEAIGKSYEQYF. The CDR3 DNA reads TGTGCCAGCAGCTTAGAGGCTATCGGAAAATCCTACGAGCAGTACTTC.

Ten or more counts support this clonotype. The V and J genes are TRBV20-1 and TRBJ2-7; D uncertain. CDR1 DFQATT and CDR2 SNEGSKA come from the germline V gene (reference sequence). The CDR3 extends over 12 amino acids. V gave up 2 bases and J gave up 10 bases, with 15 bases separating them. CDR3 in DNA: TGCAGTGCTAGAAGCATAGGGCCAGTCCAGTACTTC. Protein sequence: CSARSIGPVQYF.

In this sample, this clonotype turned up many times. This chain joins TRBV20-1 and TRBJ1-2, with 7 bases lining up with TRBD1. CDR1 is DFQATT, CDR2 SNEGSKA, per germline (reference sequence). The CDR3 totals 13 residues. V lost 5 bases to trimming and J lost 8 bases; unmatched junction nucleotides: 11. In DNA, the CDR3 is TGCAGTGCTTTAAACGAGGGGGCTGACGGCTACACCTTC. Protein: CSALNEGADGYTF.

About this clonotype itself: This may come from a read error, since a much larger clone is one base off. This chain uses TRBV5-4 with TRBJ1-2, with unresolved D. The germline CDR1 and CDR2 sequences are SGHNT and YYREEE (reference sequence). With 4 bases removed from V and 12 bases from J, the gap between germline ends came to 13 bases. The CDR3 loop spans 11 amino acids. For the CDR3, the DNA is TGTGCCAGCAGCCTAAGGACCTCCCACACCTTC. The encoded protein is CASSLRTSHTF.

The genes are TRBV12-3 or TRBV12-4 and TRBJ2-1; 11 bases map to TRBD1. Trimming cost V 6 bases and J 9 bases; bases outside gene matches: 13. The CDR3 runs 16 residues. The CDR3 here is CASSQGQGVLWGEQFF. In DNA form, the CDR3 reads TGTGCCAGCAGCCAGGGACAGGGGGTTCTATGGGGTGAGCAGTTCTTC.

This clonotype was picked up many times. This chain joins TRBV18 and TRBJ2-4; D gene uncertain. Germline V CDR1 and CDR2: KGHSH, LQKENI. V shed 3 bases and J shed 7 bases, with 13 bases lying between them. The CDR3 consists of 14 residues. The CDR3 DNA sequence: TGTGCCAGCTCACCGGAAGAGTCCGGGAACATTCAGTACTTC. Its translation is CASSPEESGNIQYF.

This chain uses TRBV6-6 with TRBJ1-5, with 7 bases lining up with TRBD1. Trimming removed 0 bases from V and 1 base from J; junction bases left unmatched: 9. The CDR3 length is 18 residues. Germline V lookup: CDR1 MNHNY, CDR2 SVGAGI (reference sequence). CDR3 protein: CASSYSSRRGQSNQPQHF. CDR3 sequence (DNA): TGTGCCAGCAGTTACTCGAGTAGGAGGGGGCAAAGCAATCAGCCCCAGCATTTT.